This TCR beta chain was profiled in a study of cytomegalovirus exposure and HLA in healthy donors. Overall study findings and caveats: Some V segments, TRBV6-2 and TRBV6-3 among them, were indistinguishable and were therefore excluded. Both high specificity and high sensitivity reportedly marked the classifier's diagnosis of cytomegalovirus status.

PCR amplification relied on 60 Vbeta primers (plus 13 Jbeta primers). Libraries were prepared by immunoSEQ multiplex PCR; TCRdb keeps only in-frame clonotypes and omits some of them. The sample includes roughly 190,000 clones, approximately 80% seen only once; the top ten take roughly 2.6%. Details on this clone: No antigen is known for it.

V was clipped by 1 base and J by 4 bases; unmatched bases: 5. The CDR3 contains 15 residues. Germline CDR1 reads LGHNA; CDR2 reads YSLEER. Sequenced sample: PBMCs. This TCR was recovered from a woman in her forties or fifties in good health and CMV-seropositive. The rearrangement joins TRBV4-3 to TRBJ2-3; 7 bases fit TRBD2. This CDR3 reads CASSQGSGRADTQYF. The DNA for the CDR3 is TGCGCCAGCAGCCAAGGGTCAGGGAGGGCAGATACGCAGTATTTT.